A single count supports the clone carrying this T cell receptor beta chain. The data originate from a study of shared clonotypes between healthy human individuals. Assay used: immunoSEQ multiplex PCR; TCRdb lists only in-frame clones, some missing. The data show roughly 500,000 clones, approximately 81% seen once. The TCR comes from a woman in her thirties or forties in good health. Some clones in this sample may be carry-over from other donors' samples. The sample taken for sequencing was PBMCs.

In DNA form, the CDR3 reads TGTGCCATCAGGGCGGACAGGGACTACGAGCAGTACTTC. It is translated as CAIRADRDYEQYF. This sequence joins TRBV10-3 and TRBJ2-7, with 8 bases identical to TRBD1. This CDR3 has 13 amino acids. Germline V gene sequence: CDR1 ENHRY, CDR2 SYGVKD. The junction had 4 bases not matched to a gene; V was cut back by 6 bases and J by 3 bases.